These 3 T cell receptor beta chains came from one sample sequenced in a study of Graves' ophthalmopathy and Graves' hyperthyroidism. Amplifying from RNA transcripts, the study obtained TCR beta CDR3 regions. HTBI primers were used in a first-round RT-PCR, which preceded a second-round multiplex PCR. One entry per CDR3 protein results from TCRdb running MiXCR on the multiplex PCR reads. Among around 1.1 million distinct CDR3 sequences listed, about 36% were seen once. The sample taken for sequencing was peripheral blood or thyroid tissue (not recorded which). The source is an adult man with Graves' hyperthyroidism.

This clonotype was detected many times. The CDR3 nucleotides are TGTGCCAGCAGCTTCCGTGGAGCGGGAGAGACCCAGTACTTC. Its protein is CASSFRGAGETQYF. The chain is built from TRBV7-6 and TRBJ2-5; TRBD2 is a possible D gene (6 bases). The germline V gene encodes CDR1 SGHVS and CDR2 FNYEAQ. The CDR3 totals 14 residues. V dropped 3 bases and J dropped 4 bases, with 12 bases sitting between them.

This clonotype was seen repeatedly, ten times or more. The chain carries TRBV2 and TRBJ2-5, with TRBD1 matching 7 bases. The CDR3 loop spans 14 amino acids. J gave up 3 bases and V 7 bases, and 8 bases lay outside the gene matches. CDR1 and CDR2 (germline): SNHLY, FYNNEI. The CDR3 DNA reads TGTGCCAGCATTAGTAGTGACAGGGAAGAGACCCAGTACTTC. It codes for CASISSDREETQYF. Looking up the rest from reference TRBV2 and TRBJ2-5 gives the full variable domain: EPEVTQTPSHQVTQMGQEVILRCVPISNHLYFYWYRQILGQKVEFLVSFYNNEISEKSEIFDDQFSVERPDGSNFTLKIRSTKLEDSAMYFCASISSDREETQYFGPGTRLLVL.

This clonotype appeared many times. The chain recombines TRBV7-8 with TRBJ2-2; perhaps TRBD1 as D (5 bases). Trimming cost V 2 bases and J 5 bases, with 15 bases left between them. CDR3 length: 16 residues. Per the germline V gene, CDR1 is SGHVS and CDR2 is FQNEAQ. The CDR3 protein is CASSLFGQGWTGELFF. The CDR3 region has the DNA TGTGCCAGCAGCTTATTCGGGCAGGGATGGACCGGGGAGCTGTTTTTT.